The sequence of this T cell receptor (beta chain) was determined in a study of graft-versus-host responses after intestinal transplantation (dated by TCRdb to 2020 to 2022). Notes on the research overall: Recipients received multivisceral, liver-intestinal, or isolated intestinal transplants. Rather than going through the commercial service, samples from a few later patients were sequenced in-house on an Illumina MiSeq and processed with MiXCR. Donor T cell macrochimerism was defined as a peak of at least 4% donor T cells among recipient peripheral blood mononuclear cells. Of the approximately 24 intestinal transplant recipients enrolled in the cohort, one of whom was a retransplant, 3 patients without pretransplant specimens were excluded. Every recipient was given anti-thymocyte globulin induction, followed by about 3 years of maintenance tacrolimus and steroids. Graft-versus-host and host-versus-graft alloreactive T cell clones were tracked in the graft, circulation and bone marrow after intestinal transplantation using bulk TCR-beta CDR3 sequencing. To identify alloreactive clones, pre-transplant mixed lymphocyte reaction products were sequenced and then compared with unstimulated pre-transplant donor and recipient T cells.

Libraries were built with the immunoSEQ multiplex PCR assay. For most patients, genomic DNA was isolated with the Qiagen DNeasy Blood and Tissue Kit and sent frozen to Adaptive Biotechnologies for TCR sequencing. Adaptive Biotechnologies carried out high-throughput TCR-beta CDR3 sequencing of genomic DNA for most patients. The authors' analysis ran thus. TCR sequencing data for roughly 18 patients were retrieved from Adaptive's ImmunoSEQ software; a few other patients were processed with MiXCR and VDJtools. To correct CD4 versus CD8 sorting errors, any sequence found in both subsets at a frequency ratio below 5:1 was removed. CDR3 nucleotide sequences shared by donor and recipient were removed because the origin of these sequences could not be assigned. Alloreactive clones required at least 2-fold expansion over unstimulated cells and minimum CFSE-low frequency of 0.002% (template counts) or 0.001% (read counts). Mappable clones were those detected in sequenced pre-transplant spleen, lymph node, or MLR CFSE-low populations of the donor or recipient. Cumulative frequency of alloreactive clones was calculated as a percentage of all sequences weighted by copy number. TCRdb took over this immuneACCESS table, retaining in-frame rearrangements with V and J assigned. Such tables are incomplete; in checked studies, under half of the missing clones stem from an unresolved V gene, and the remainder is unexplained. For V, J and clone size, that table is used; D and trimming come from the DNA. In this sample the table shows roughly 36,000 clones, over 90% of which occur a single time. The ten largest clones add up to less than 0.25% of the sample.

Trimming removed 4 bases from V and 2 bases from J, leaving 9 bases between the germline ends. The germline V gene encodes CDR1 SGHRS and CDR2 YFSETQ. There are 13 amino acids in the CDR3, from cysteine to phenylalanine inclusive. The entry retains the CDR3 DNA only, 39 bases that are in frame from base 1. The sample's time point, from its label and the paper: cells obtained before transplantation from donor or recipient. CD3+CD4+ and CD3+CD8+ populations were FACS-sorted from unstimulated pre-transplant donor and recipient cells taken from spleen or lymph nodes. Regarding this clone: What antigen it recognizes has not been identified. Base qualities are not recorded, but no much larger clone differs from it by a single base.

Broad study findings and their caveats: GvH clones turned up in recipient bone marrow, with some appearing earlier in ileal mucosa or blood, a pattern consistent with an intestinal mucosal origin. Patients with donor T cell macrochimerism had high GvH to HvG T cell clonal ratios in their allografts. Early after transplant, peak levels of circulating GvH clones were found to be associated with declines in HvG clones. Conclusions were limited by the relatively low number and heterogeneity of intestinal transplant patients.

The chain employs TRBV5-1 and TRBJ1-1; the D gene cannot be named for sure. The sequence came from a human donor who was the organ donor for an intestinal transplant. The sequencing used unstimulated CD8+ T cells sorted from spleen or lymph node cells, collected before transplant. The CDR3 here reads CASSPDTNTEAFF. The DNA sequence reads TGCGCCAGCAGCCCTGACACAAACACTGAAGCTTTCTTT.